This T cell receptor (beta chain) was obtained from a study of blood T cell repertoires in COVID-19. Study-wide context: Collection of acute and convalescent COVID-19 samples took place in the United States, Italy and Spain. Nucleic acid was either cDNA or gDNA, and it came from T cells, B-cell-depleted T cells, or PBMCs.

Authors' data handling: From reference gene primer amplification, estimates of nucleated cell counts were derived. Only in-frame clones appear in the TCRdb table, and some are missing; sequencing was by immunoSEQ multiplex PCR. V and J calls and clone size are those listed in that table; D and trimming were worked out from the DNA. The sample comprises about 100,000 clones, 85% to 90% of which are singletons, and around 5% rests with the top ten. This clone showed up just a few times. The clonotype originates from a human donor in a cohort sampled during active COVID-19. The sample taken for sequencing was peripheral blood.

The CDR3 nucleotides read TGTGCCAGCAGCTTATCTGGGGGGGCCTCCGGGACCCAGTACTTC. Protein product: CASSLSGGASGTQYF. The rearrangement links TRBV7-2 to TRBJ2-5; D possibly corresponds to TRBD2 (7 bases). Germline CDR1 reads SGHTA; CDR2 reads FQGNSA. CDR3 length: 15 residues. Trimming stripped 2 bases from V and 7 bases from J, with 17 bases between.